This T cell receptor (beta chain) stems from a study of beta chain features in type 1 diabetes. Findings of the study overall: For TCRB rearrangement, an influence of HLA type remained unresolved here. Individuals with type 1 diabetes displayed fewer insertions and more deletions at VDJ junctions. Type 1 diabetes patients had TCRB CDR3s that were shorter (moderately but significantly so) in all four CD4+ subsets.

All of the isolated RNA was reverse transcribed, so expressed TCRB transcripts were sequenced. Method: immunoSEQ multiplex PCR; TCRdb's copy keeps in-frame clones and lacks some. This table has about 650,000 clones, around 12% appearing once. Per germline, CDR1 SGHRS and CDR2 YFSETQ. The CDR3 loop spans 15 amino acids. J lost 6 bases, V lost 3 bases, and 6 bases had no gene match. This clone has just a few counts. Its antigen is unknown. Sequencing was carried out using naive CD4+ T cells from blood. This chain connects TRBV5-1 to TRBJ2-2, with 9 bases lining up with TRBD2. This sequence originates from a man aged 30 to 45 with type 1 diabetes. CDR3 in DNA: TGCGCCAGCAGCTCCTCGGGACTAGCTGCCGGGGAGCTGTTTTTT. It codes for CASSSSGLAAGELFF.